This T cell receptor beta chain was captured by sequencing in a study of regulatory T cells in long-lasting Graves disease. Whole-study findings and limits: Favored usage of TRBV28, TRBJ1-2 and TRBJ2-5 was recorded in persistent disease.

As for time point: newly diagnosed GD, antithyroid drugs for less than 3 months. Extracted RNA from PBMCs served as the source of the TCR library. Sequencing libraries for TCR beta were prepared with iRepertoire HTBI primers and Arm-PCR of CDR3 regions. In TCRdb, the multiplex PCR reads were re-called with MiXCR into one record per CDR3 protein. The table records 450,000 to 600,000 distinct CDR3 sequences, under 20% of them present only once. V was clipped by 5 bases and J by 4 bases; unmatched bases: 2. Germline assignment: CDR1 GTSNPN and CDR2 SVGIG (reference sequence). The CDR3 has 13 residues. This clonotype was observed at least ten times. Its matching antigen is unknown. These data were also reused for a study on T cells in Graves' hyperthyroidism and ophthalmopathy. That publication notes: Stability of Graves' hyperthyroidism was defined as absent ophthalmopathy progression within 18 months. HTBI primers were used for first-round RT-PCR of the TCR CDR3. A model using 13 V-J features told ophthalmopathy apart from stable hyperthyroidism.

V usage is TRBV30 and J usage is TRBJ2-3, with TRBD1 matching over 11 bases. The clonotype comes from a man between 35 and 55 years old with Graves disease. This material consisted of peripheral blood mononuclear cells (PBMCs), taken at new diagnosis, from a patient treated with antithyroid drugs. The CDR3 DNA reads TGTGCCTGGGGGACAGGGGGATCAGATACGCAGTATTTT. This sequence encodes CAWGTGGSDTQYF.